This record concerns one TCR beta chain sequence. Per the original methods: Estimation of nucleated cell counts relied on the amplification of reference gene primers. The assay was immunoSEQ multiplex PCR, and TCRdb's table has in-frame clones only and misses some. That table supplies the V and J calls and clone size; D and trimming were determined from the DNA. The table records 120,000 or so clones, approximately 90% of them present only once. J was trimmed by 1 base and V by 4 bases; bases with no gene match: 11. The CDR3 extends over 17 amino acids. Looked up from germline, CDR1 is LGHDT and CDR2 is YNNKEL (reference sequence). This sample stems from a study of blood T cell repertoires in COVID-19. As for the study in general: Acute and convalescent COVID-19 specimens originated in the United States, Italy and Spain. The cDNA or gDNA used as material had been derived from T cells, B-cell-depleted T cells, or PBMCs.

The chain joins TRBV3-1 (or the pseudogene TRBV3-2) to TRBJ2-7; 9 bases are shared with TRBD2. Sequenced sample: peripheral blood. The sequence came from a human donor in a cohort sampled during active COVID-19. CDR3 sequence: CASSRTTSGRSSYEQYF. The CDR3 nucleotides read TGTGCCAGCAGCCGAACTACCAGCGGGAGGTCGTCCTACGAGCAGTACTTC.